The text below deals with one T cell receptor beta chain. The authors' processing: How many nucleated cells were present was estimated from reference gene primer amplification. Data came from immunoSEQ multiplex PCR; TCRdb stores just in-frame clones and leaves some out. V and J calls plus clone size are reproduced from that table; the DNA served to infer D and trimming. Of 95,000 to 130,000 clones listed, just under 85% are singletons. The sample originates from a study of blood T cell repertoires in COVID-19. Per germline, CDR1 SGHDN and CDR2 FVKESK. V lost 3 bases and J lost 5, with 13 bases in between. The CDR3 loop spans 14 amino acids.

The sequence came from a man aged 65-85 years with active or convalescent COVID-19. J is TRBJ1-2 and V is TRBV14; D is possibly TRBD1 (6 bases). Sequencing input: peripheral blood. The DNA for the CDR3 is TGTGCCAGCAGCCACGGACAGCTCCTGTATGGCTACACCTTC. Protein sequence: CASSHGQLLYGYTF.